A selection of T cell receptor beta chains follows, all from one sample in a study of cytomegalovirus exposure and HLA in healthy donors. Method: immunoSEQ multiplex PCR; TCRdb's copy keeps in-frame clones and lacks some. This table holds 150,000 to 200,000 clones, 75% to 80% found once. Sequenced input: PBMCs. The source is a man aged 35-49 years in good health and CMV-seropositive. Each CDR3 is given without its conserved first and last residue. The order of the fields is V gene, CDR3 length, CDR3 protein.

TRBV11-2 12 ASSLLGDNSPLH
TRBV28 12 ASSISQGAYEQY
TRBV27 16 ASSWGLAGGGWADTQY
TRBV19 12 ASSIGGPTQPQH
TRBV15 11 ATSRDPVEPQH
TRBV10-1 14 ASSELAGGLTDTQY
TRBV7-3 13 ASSWGLAGDNEQF
TRBV28 13 ASSTRDRLQETQY
TRBV14 14 ASSQAVAGGPNEQF
TRBV6-5 13 ASSLAGPAANEQF
TRBV19 12 ASSNTGSAQPQH
TRBV4-1 14 ASSERDLSSYNEQF
TRBV6-5 12 ASSQRQEYNEQF
TRBV5-1 15 ASSGYQREGGADTQY
TRBV15 9 ATGQNYEQY
TRBV5-1 13 ASSLAGGTEEKLF
TRBV7-2 12 ASSRTGTASEQY
TRBV28 15 ASSGRGLKEGTDTQY
TRBV5-1 12 ASSLDTGRQPQH
TRBV2 11 ASSDRRQETQY
TRBV6-1 11 ASSDPTGNGYT
TRBV2 15 ASRRQGTHPGGREQY
TRBV11-3 15 ASSLVFGKGNTGELF
TRBV6-5 11 ASSYLNTGELF
TRBV19 13 ASTRLAGGFNEQY
TRBV5-1 13 ASVRSPGQFYEQY
TRBV4-2 14 ASSQDSSGDASEQY
TRBV18 12 ASSPGSGSYEQY
TRBV4-2 11 ASSQDQRERLF
TRBV19 14 ASSTYTGAMSNEQF
TRBV7-9 10 ASSLVSWAQF
TRBV19 13 ASSSGLTGIYEQY
TRBV5-6 14 ASSLKTGGVLAEQY
TRBV27 13 ASSFFWTSGGTTF
TRBV5-4 12 ASKYTGGENIQY
TRBV2 13 ASTIGTGSTDTQY
TRBV7-9 11 ASSPGLAAEQY
TRBV4-1 12 ASSREIVSEKLF
TRBV28 13 ASRGTGGKTYEQY
TRBV28 10 ASSPRQYGYT
TRBV27 12 ASSPGGGGQPQH
TRBV11-3 12 ASSLVYLSYEQY